A single sample is the source of the 25 T cell receptor beta chains below, sequenced in a study of Ad26.COV2.S vaccination and SARS-CoV-2 variants (dated by TCRdb to 2020 to 2022). The sample's treatment or condition label, in plain terms: 15 to 20 received Ad26.COV2.S at low or high dose, single or two shots; about 5 received placebo; per-sample allocation not given. For vaccine and placebo recipients, the sequenced repertoires came from samples collected on day 63 after the first injection. Library preparation was by the immunoSEQ multiplex PCR assay. Drawn from immuneACCESS, this table holds only the in-frame rearrangements with V and J called that TCRdb kept. Clones are partly lost; checked studies trace under half to an unresolved V gene and leave the rest unexplained. The sample includes roughly 320,000 clones, with 86% observed a single time. The top ten hold approximately 2% of the sample.

This specimen was peripheral blood, taken in a trial of Ad26.COV2.S vaccine versus placebo. The receptor source for this set is a person aged 18-60 years who received the Ad26.COV2.S COVID-19 vaccine or a placebo.

The gene calls are TRBV18 and TRBJ1-2, with D tentatively TRBD1 (5 bases). Trimming stripped 1 base from V and 3 bases from J, with 6 bases between. The CDR3 runs 13 residues. CDR1 is KGHSH, CDR2 LQKENI, per germline. The CDR3 reads CASSPRRDYGYTF. CDR3 coding DNA: TGTGCCAGCTCACCACGCAGGGACTATGGCTACACCTTC.

The rearrangement links TRBV5-6 to TRBJ2-2; no firm D call. This CDR3 has 16 amino acids. Looked up from germline, CDR1 is SGHDT and CDR2 is YYEEEE. The ends were cut back, 4 bases at V and 2 bases at J, with 15 bases in the middle. DNA for the CDR3: TGTGCCAGCAGCACTCGCCTGGGTTACAACACCGGGGAGCTGTTTTTT. Amino acid sequence: CASSTRLGYNTGELFF. The whole variable domain, filled in from reference TRBV5-6 and TRBJ2-2, reads DAGVTQSPTHLIKTRGQQVTLRCSPKSGHDTVSWYQQALGQGPQFIFQYYEEEERQRGNFPDRFSGHQFPNYSSELNVNALLLGDSALYLCASSTRLGYNTGELFFGEGSRLTVL.

The V call is TRBV7-2, the J call TRBJ2-2; tentative D call: TRBD2 (6 bases). The length of the CDR3 is 14 residues. Trimming took 4 bases from V and 2 from J, leaving 8 bases between them. The germline CDR1 and CDR2 sequences are SGHTA and FQGNSA. The CDR3 here is CASSYGGNTGELFF. For the CDR3, the DNA is TGTGCCAGCAGCTACGGGGGAAACACCGGGGAGCTGTTTTTT.

The chain recombines TRBV4-3 with TRBJ1-2; D remains ambiguous. Germline loops: CDR1 LGHNA, CDR2 YSLEER. V was pared by 4 bases and J by 3 bases, with 15 bases between. This CDR3 spans 15 amino acids. CDR3 residues: CASSPEGYEDYGYTF. CDR3 DNA: TGCGCCAGCAGCCCCGAAGGTTACGAGGACTATGGCTACACCTTC.

The chain employs TRBV5-6 and TRBJ2-5; 10 bases line up with TRBD2. This CDR3 is built from 14 residues. The germline gives CDR1 SGHDT, CDR2 YYEEEE. Trimming cost V 1 base and J 5 bases; bases outside gene matches: 2. The CDR3 loop reads CASSLTSGAETQYF. The CDR3 bases are TGTGCCAGCAGCTTGACTAGCGGGGCGGAGACCCAGTACTTC.

This clone was recorded once. The chain combines TRBV7-2 with TRBJ1-5, with D unclear. The CDR3 loop spans 13 amino acids. Germline CDR1 reads SGHTA; CDR2 reads FQGNSA. The V and J ends lost 3 bases and 4 bases respectively, with 7 bases between them. Written as DNA, the CDR3 is TGTGCCAGCAGCTTCGGCCGTAATCAGCCCCAGCATTTT. It specifies CASSFGRNQPQHF.

V gene TRBV7-2 combines with J gene TRBJ1-5; TRBD1 might be the D (5 bases). Germline CDR1 and CDR2: SGHTA and FQGNSA. V lost 5 bases to trimming and J lost 7 bases, with 15 bases between them. The CDR3 is made up of 14 amino acids. The CDR3 is CASSDRGGRQPQHF. CDR3 in DNA: TGTGCCAGCAGCGACCGGGGGGGGAGGCAGCCCCAGCATTTT.

The chain links TRBV6-5 to TRBJ1-5; 10 bases line up with TRBD1. J gave up 5 bases and V 2 bases, and 3 bases lay outside the gene matches. This CDR3 comprises 15 residues. Germline V gene sequence: CDR1 MNHEY, CDR2 SVGAGI. The CDR3 coding sequence is TGTGCCAGCAGTTACCTCGGGACAGGGGATCAGCCCCAGCATTTT. Amino acid sequence: CASSYLGTGDQPQHF.

The V gene is TRBV4-3, the J gene TRBJ1-1, with 9 bases aligning to TRBD1. V shed 0 bases and J 4 bases; nucleotides not matched to a gene: 3. The CDR3 length is 15 residues. In germline, CDR1 is LGHNA, CDR2 YSLEER. Written as DNA, the CDR3 is TGCGCCAGCAGCCAAGAGTTGGACAGGGGCACTGAAGCTTTCTTT. Translation gives CASSQELDRGTEAFF.

The chain combines TRBV7-2 with TRBJ1-2, with D possibly being TRBD1 (5 bases). CDR3 size: 16 residues. CDR1 and CDR2 (germline): SGHTA, FQGNSA. V was clipped by 2 bases and J by 0 bases, with 13 bases between them. The CDR3 loop reads CASSLSRQTSNYGYTF. CDR3 nucleotide sequence: TGTGCCAGCAGCTTATCCAGACAGACTTCTAACTATGGCTACACCTTC.

V gene TRBV7-2 combines with J gene TRBJ1-2, with TRBD1 identical over 8 bases. CDR1 is SGHTA and CDR2 is FQGNSA in the germline V gene. The CDR3 has 16 amino acids. The V gene end was trimmed by 7 bases and the J gene end by 0 bases; junction bases not matched to a gene: 10. The chain's CDR3 is CASNPTGTGANYGYTF. The CDR3 nucleotides read TGTGCCAGCAACCCAACCGGGACAGGAGCTAACTATGGCTACACCTTC.

The V gene is TRBV18, the J gene TRBJ2-3; D is possibly TRBD2 (5 bases). The CDR3 covers 13 residues. Germline loops: CDR1 KGHSH, CDR2 LQKENI. The germline V and J ends were trimmed by 0 bases and 8 bases, with 9 bases remaining between them. The CDR3 DNA follows: TGTGCCAGCTCACCACCGGAGGTCGCTACGCAGTATTTT. Its protein is CASSPPEVATQYF.

This rearrangement joins TRBV5-4 to TRBJ2-5; maybe TRBD2 (6 bases). The V gene's germline CDR1 is SGHNT and CDR2 YYREEE (reference sequence). The V end lost 5 bases, the J end lost 5 bases, and 19 bases lay between the germline ends. The CDR3 runs 15 residues. The CDR3 is CASSPQGLAGETQYF. The CDR3 coding sequence is TGTGCCAGCAGTCCTCAGGGACTGGCGGGGGAGACCCAGTACTTC.

The chain couples TRBV5-1 to TRBJ1-1; 7 bases are shared with TRBD1. Germline lookup yields CDR1 SGHRS and CDR2 YFSETQ. Trimming took 4 bases from V and 5 from J; bases not matched to a gene: 8. The CDR3 loop spans 14 amino acids. Written as DNA, the CDR3 is TGCGCCAGCAGCCCGGACAGGCAGGTGACTGAAGCTTTCTTT. It yields the protein CASSPDRQVTEAFF.

The gene calls are TRBV6-5 and TRBJ2-1; D might be TRBD1 (5 bases). The germline V and J ends were trimmed by 0 bases and 11 bases, with 20 bases remaining between them. The CDR3 consists of 16 residues. Looked up from germline, CDR1 is MNHEY and CDR2 is SVGAGI. CDR3 sequence reads: CASSYSNVGPSWKQFF. In nucleotides, the CDR3 is TGTGCCAGCAGTTACTCGAACGTGGGGCCCTCTTGGAAGCAGTTCTTC.

This clone appeared a single time. This chain joins TRBV19 and TRBJ2-2, with a weak D call TRBD1 (6 bases). Germline V lookup: CDR1 LNHDA, CDR2 SQIVND (reference sequence). V dropped 10 bases and J dropped 2 bases, with 14 bases sitting between them. This CDR3 contains 14 residues. DNA of the CDR3: TGTGCCACCCGGGCCGGGACAAACACCGGGGAGCTGTTTTTT. Its translation is CATRAGTNTGELFF.

The chain employs TRBV5-4 and TRBJ2-2; D remains unclear. The CDR3 length is 13 residues. V shed 5 bases and J shed 6 bases, with 11 bases lying between them. Germline V CDR1 and CDR2: SGHNT, YYREEE (reference sequence). This CDR3 is CASSLRGAGELFF. The CDR3 DNA reads as TGTGCCAGCAGTCTAAGAGGTGCCGGGGAGCTGTTTTTT.

The chain has TRBV6-6 and TRBJ1-2; no reliable D call. The CDR3 sequence is 11 residues long. Per germline, CDR1 MNHNY and CDR2 SVGAGI (reference sequence). V dropped 5 bases and J dropped 4 bases, with 5 bases sitting between them. As DNA, the CDR3 is TGTGCCAGCAGTCCCCTCTATGGCTACACCTTC. This sequence encodes CASSPLYGYTF.

This chain joins TRBV18 and TRBJ2-1; 7 nucleotides match TRBD2. With 3 bases clipped from V and 4 bases from J, the junction kept 6 bases outside the gene matches. CDR3 length: 15 residues. Germline CDR1 and CDR2: KGHSH and LQKENI. The CDR3 DNA is TGTGCCAGCTCACCTCTCGCTAGCGGATACAATGAGCAGTTCTTC. The encoded protein is CASSPLASGYNEQFF. The variable domain in full, with the rest retrieved from reference TRBV18 and TRBJ2-1, is NAGVMQNPRHLVRRRGQEARLRCSPMKGHSHVYWYRQLPEEGLKFMVYLQKENIIDESGMPKERFSAEFPKEGPSILRIQQVVRGDSAAYFCASSPLASGYNEQFFGPGTRLTVL.

A single count supports this clone. This sequence joins TRBV2 and TRBJ2-1; TRBD2 agrees at 7 bases. This CDR3 has 15 amino acids. CDR1 is SNHLY and CDR2 is FYNNEI in the germline V gene. V lost 2 bases and J lost 7; bases outside the gene matches: 8. As DNA, the CDR3 is TGTGCCAGCAGTGAAAGAGCGGGGCAAACAAATGAGCAGTTCTTC. This translates into CASSERAGQTNEQFF.

The chain recombines TRBV5-4 with TRBJ2-7; 8 nucleotides line up with TRBD1. The CDR3 runs 15 residues. From germline, CDR1 is SGHNT and CDR2 YYREEE (reference sequence). Unmatched junction bases numbered 8, after V lost 4 bases and J lost 2 bases. This CDR3 is CASSTGQGRTYEQYF. As DNA, the CDR3 is TGTGCCAGCAGCACCGGACAGGGCCGAACCTACGAGCAGTACTTC.

CDR3 amino acids: CASSQGRQLNTEAFF. The CDR3 DNA follows: TGCGCCAGCAGCCAAGGCCGACAGTTGAACACTGAAGCTTTCTTT. The chain uses TRBV4-1 and TRBJ1-1; perhaps TRBD1 as D (5 bases). Germline CDR1 and CDR2: MGHRA and YSYEKL. V dropped 1 base and J dropped 0 bases, with 9 bases sitting between them. This CDR3 spans 15 amino acids.

The V call is TRBV25-1, the J call TRBJ1-2; D possibly corresponds to TRBD1 (5 bases). This CDR3 is built from 14 residues. V dropped 5 bases and J dropped 3 bases, with 13 bases sitting between them. Germline V gene data show CDR1 as MGHDK and CDR2 as SYGVNS. The CDR3 sequence is CASSSGGSYYGYTF. The CDR3 DNA reads TGTGCCAGCAGTTCGGGGGGATCATACTATGGCTACACCTTC.

The rearrangement links TRBV5-1 to TRBJ1-2; 8 nucleotides agree with TRBD1. The CDR3 consists of 14 residues. In germline, CDR1 is SGHRS, CDR2 YFSETQ. The junction had 3 bases not matched to a gene; V was cut back by 3 bases and J by 2 bases. Written as DNA, the CDR3 is TGCGCCAGCAGCTGGGGACAGGAGAACTATGGCTACACCTTC. Protein: CASSWGQENYGYTF.

The CDR3 DNA sequence: TGTGCCAGCAGCGATCCAAGCGGGGGGGCGGTAGATACGCAGTATTTT. It is translated as CASSDPSGGAVDTQYF. The chain recombines TRBV5-4 with TRBJ2-3, with 10 nucleotides matching TRBD2. Germline CDR1 SGHNT, CDR2 YYREEE (reference sequence). V shed 4 bases and J 5 bases; nucleotides not matched to a gene: 10. The CDR3 totals 16 residues.